Following are 15 T cell receptor beta chains from one sample sequenced in a study of cytomegalovirus exposure and HLA in healthy donors. PCR amplification relied on 60 Vbeta primers (plus 13 Jbeta primers). Generated by immunoSEQ multiplex PCR, the TCRdb table keeps only in-frame clones and is missing some. The profile shows fewer than 150,000 clones, 66% of them singletons. The sequencing input was PBMCs. Receptors were obtained from a human donor in good health.

This chain uses TRBV7-3 with TRBJ2-5; maybe TRBD1 (6 bases). This CDR3 is 15 amino acids long. Germline V CDR1 and CDR2: SGHTA, FQGTGA. Trimming shortened V by 5 bases and J by 7 bases, and 20 bases separated the two germline ends. The DNA for the CDR3 is TGTGCCAGCAGCCCCCGGGGACACCTCCCAGGGACCCAGTACTTC. Amino acid sequence: CASSPRGHLPGTQYF.

This sequence joins TRBV5-4 and TRBJ1-1; D perhaps matches TRBD1 (5 bases). The CDR3 has 18 residues. Germline V CDR1 and CDR2: SGHNT, YYREEE (reference sequence). The V end lost 0 bases, the J end lost 3 bases, and 21 bases lay between the germline ends. CDR3 residues: CASSLGPHRKPMDTEAFF. The CDR3 DNA is TGTGCCAGCAGCTTGGGTCCCCACAGGAAACCAATGGACACTGAAGCTTTCTTT.

The rearrangement uses TRBV9 and TRBJ2-1, with D maybe TRBD2 (5 bases). CDR3 size: 18 residues. The ends were cut back, 0 bases at V and 1 base at J, with 17 bases in the middle. The V gene's germline CDR1 is SGDLS and CDR2 YYNGEE. The chain's CDR3 is CASSVEALSRGSYNEQFF. The CDR3 DNA reads as TGTGCCAGCAGCGTAGAGGCCTTGTCCCGGGGTTCCTACAATGAGCAGTTCTTC.

The rearrangement links TRBV20-1 to TRBJ2-1; D not resolved. The CDR3 loop spans 11 amino acids. The V and J ends lost 7 bases and 8 bases respectively, with 12 bases between them. Germline CDR1 is DFQATT and CDR2 is SNEGSKA (reference sequence). The CDR3 protein is CSVSPRDEQFF. The CDR3 nucleotides read TGCAGTGTTTCTCCCCGGGATGAGCAGTTCTTC.

The gene calls are TRBV28 and TRBJ2-1, with 8 nucleotides matching TRBD2. Germline V gene sequence: CDR1 MDHEN, CDR2 SYDVKM. This CDR3 region has 14 residues. With V trimmed by 6 bases and J by 8 bases, 9 bases remained unmatched. The CDR3 DNA is TGTGCCAGCAGCCGGGGGGGCAGGGTGGATGAGCAGTTCTTC. It translates to CASSRGGRVDEQFF.

The genes are TRBV15 and TRBJ2-7; 8 bases align to TRBD1. The CDR3 consists of 15 residues. Germline V CDR1 and CDR2: LNHNV, YYDKDF (reference sequence). The ends lost 3 bases at V and 6 bases at J; junction bases unmatched: 10. CDR3 DNA sequence: TGTGCCACCAGCAGGGGCGACAGGGGCCTCCGCGAGCAGTACTTC. The encoded protein is CATSRGDRGLREQYF.

The rearrangement links TRBV9 to TRBJ1-3; no definite D call. Looked up from germline, CDR1 is SGDLS and CDR2 is YYNGEE. The CDR3 spans 13 residues. V was shortened by 4 bases and J by 9 bases, with 14 bases between the two germline ends. The CDR3 DNA sequence: TGTGCCAGCAGCACGGGTGACCTGAGCACCATATATTTT. Translation gives CASSTGDLSTIYF. The whole variable domain, remainder taken from reference TRBV9 and TRBJ1-3, is DSGVTQTPKHLITATGQRVTLRCSPRSGDLSVYWYQQSLDQGLQFLIQYYNGEERAKGNILERFSAQQFPDLHSELNLSSLELGDSALYFCASSTGDLSTIYFGEGSWLTVV.

The CDR3 region is CASNPSGGASYEQYF. CDR3 DNA sequence: TGTGCCAGCAACCCGTCGGGGGGCGCGTCCTACGAGCAGTACTTC. This sequence joins TRBV28 and TRBJ2-7; perhaps TRBD2 as D (7 bases). Per germline, CDR1 MDHEN and CDR2 SYDVKM. V lost 7 bases and J lost 1, with 17 bases in between. This CDR3 has 15 amino acids.

The chain is built from TRBV29-1 and TRBJ2-1; 9 bases fit TRBD1. Germline V CDR1 and CDR2: SQVTM, ANQGSEA. J gave up 7 bases and V 6 bases, and 7 bases lay outside the gene matches. The CDR3 is 13 amino acids. CDR3 sequence reads: CSVSGTGWNEQFF. CDR3 coding DNA: TGCAGCGTATCCGGGACAGGGTGGAATGAGCAGTTCTTC.

The chain carries TRBV9 and TRBJ2-1; 8 bases are a match to TRBD2. There are 12 residues in the CDR3. Germline V gene sequence: CDR1 SGDLS, CDR2 YYNGEE. With 3 bases clipped from V and 15 bases from J, the junction kept 8 bases outside the gene matches. CDR3 in amino acids: CASSGIAGLAFF. DNA for the CDR3: TGTGCCAGCAGCGGTATAGCGGGATTAGCGTTCTTC. The whole variable domain, filled in from reference TRBV9 and TRBJ2-1, reads DSGVTQTPKHLITATGQRVTLRCSPRSGDLSVYWYQQSLDQGLQFLIQYYNGEERAKGNILERFSAQQFPDLHSELNLSSLELGDSALYFCASSGIAGLAFFGPGTRLTVL.

The V call is TRBV28, the J call TRBJ1-2; no reliable D call. The CDR3 contains 16 residues. Per the germline V gene, CDR1 is MDHEN and CDR2 is SYDVKM. V shed 4 bases and J shed 2 bases, with 17 bases lying between them. The CDR3 sequence: CASSSPSGVGNYGYTF. CDR3 bases: TGTGCCAGCAGTTCACCCTCCGGGGTGGGAAACTATGGCTACACCTTC.

CDR3 DNA: TGTGCCAGCAGTGAAAGGCGGGGGTGGGACAATGAGCAGTTCTTC. Amino acids: CASSERRGWDNEQFF. This chain uses TRBV6-1 with TRBJ2-1; 7 bases map to TRBD2. CDR1 and CDR2 (germline): MNHNS, SASEGT. The CDR3 loop spans 15 amino acids. With 2 bases clipped from V and 5 bases from J, the junction kept 6 bases outside the gene matches.

The chain's CDR3 is CSVPAGMSYRYEQYF. The CDR3 DNA reads as TGCAGCGTGCCGGCAGGGATGTCCTATCGCTACGAGCAGTACTTC. The chain combines TRBV29-1 with TRBJ2-7, with D perhaps matching TRBD1 (5 bases). Germline CDR1 SQVTM, CDR2 ANQGSEA. V shed 6 bases and J shed 3 bases, with 21 bases lying between them. The CDR3 spans 15 residues.

This chain links TRBV6-5 with TRBJ2-6; weak D call: TRBD1 (5 bases). V lost 2 bases and J 3 bases, leaving 11 bases between the germline ends. CDR3 length: 16 residues. Looked up from germline, CDR1 is MNHEY and CDR2 is SVGAGI. The chain's CDR3 is CASSYLQGGGANVLTF. CDR3 nucleotide sequence: TGTGCCAGCAGTTACCTCCAGGGTGGTGGGGCCAACGTCCTGACTTTC.

The chain recombines TRBV6-5 with TRBJ1-1; maybe TRBD1 (5 bases). Germline V gives CDR1 MNHEY, CDR2 SVGAGI. The CDR3 runs 14 residues. Trimming left V 5 bases short and J 9 bases short, with 19 bases between. CDR3 residues: CASSPRGGAGKAFF. CDR3 sequence (DNA): TGTGCCAGCAGTCCGAGAGGAGGGGCTGGGAAAGCTTTCTTT.